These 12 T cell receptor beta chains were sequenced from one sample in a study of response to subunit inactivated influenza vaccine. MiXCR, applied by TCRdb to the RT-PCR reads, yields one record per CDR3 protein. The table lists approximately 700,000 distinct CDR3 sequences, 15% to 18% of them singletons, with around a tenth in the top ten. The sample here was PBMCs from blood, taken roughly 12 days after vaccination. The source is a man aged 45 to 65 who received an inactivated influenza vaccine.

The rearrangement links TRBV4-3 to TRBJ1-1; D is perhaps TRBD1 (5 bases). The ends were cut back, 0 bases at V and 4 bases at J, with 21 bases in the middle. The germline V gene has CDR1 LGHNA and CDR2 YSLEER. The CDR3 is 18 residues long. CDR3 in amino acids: CASSQEAAPGRGSTEAFF. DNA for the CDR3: TGCGCCAGCAGCCAAGAAGCGGCCCCGGGGAGGGGTAGCACTGAAGCTTTCTTT.

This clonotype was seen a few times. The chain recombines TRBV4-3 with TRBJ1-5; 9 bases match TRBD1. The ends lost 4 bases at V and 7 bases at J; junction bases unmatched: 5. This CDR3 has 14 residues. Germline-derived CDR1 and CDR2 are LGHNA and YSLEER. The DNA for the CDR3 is TGCGCCAGCAGCCGAACAGGGGGCGGGCAGCCCCAGCATTTT. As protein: CASSRTGGGQPQHF.

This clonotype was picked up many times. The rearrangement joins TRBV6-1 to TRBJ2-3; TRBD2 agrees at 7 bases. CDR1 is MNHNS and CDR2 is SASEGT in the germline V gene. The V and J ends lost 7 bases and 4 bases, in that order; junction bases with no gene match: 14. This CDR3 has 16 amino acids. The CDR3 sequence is CASTSFLRENSDTQYF. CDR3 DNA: TGTGCCAGCACCAGCTTTTTGCGGGAGAACTCAGATACGCAGTATTTT.

The CDR3 DNA is TGTGCCATCAGTGAGTCACACACAGATACGCAGTATTTT. It encodes CAISESHTDTQYF. The chain links TRBV10-3 to TRBJ2-3; D is undetermined. Germline loops: CDR1 ENHRY, CDR2 SYGVKD. The CDR3 is 13 residues long. V was trimmed by 0 bases and J by 2 bases, leaving 3 bases between them.

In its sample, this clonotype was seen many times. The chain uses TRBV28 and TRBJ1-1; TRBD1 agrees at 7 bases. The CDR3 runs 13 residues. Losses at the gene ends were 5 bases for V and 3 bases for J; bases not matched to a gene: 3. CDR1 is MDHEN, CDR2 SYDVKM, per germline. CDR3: CASSLTGYTEAFF. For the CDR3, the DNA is TGTGCCAGCAGTCTGACAGGGTACACTGAAGCTTTCTTT.

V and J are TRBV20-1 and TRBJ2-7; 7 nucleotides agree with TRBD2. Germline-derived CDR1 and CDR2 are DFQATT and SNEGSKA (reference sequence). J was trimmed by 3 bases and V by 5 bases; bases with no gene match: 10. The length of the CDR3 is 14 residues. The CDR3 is CSAPRPSGGYEQYF. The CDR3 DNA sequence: TGCAGTGCTCCCCGGCCTAGCGGAGGCTACGAGCAGTACTTC.

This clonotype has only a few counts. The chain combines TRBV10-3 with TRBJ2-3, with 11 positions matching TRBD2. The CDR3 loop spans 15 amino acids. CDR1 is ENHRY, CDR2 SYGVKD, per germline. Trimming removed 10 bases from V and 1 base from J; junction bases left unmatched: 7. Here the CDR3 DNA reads TGTGCCACCGGGACTAGCGGCGACCGCACAGATACGCAGTATTTT. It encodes CATGTSGDRTDTQYF.

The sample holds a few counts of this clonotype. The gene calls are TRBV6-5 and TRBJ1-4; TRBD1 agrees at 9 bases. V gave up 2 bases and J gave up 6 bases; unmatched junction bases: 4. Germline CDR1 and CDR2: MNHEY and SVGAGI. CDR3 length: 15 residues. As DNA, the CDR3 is TGTGCCAGCAGTTACGAGGACAGGGGCGATGAAAAACTGTTTTTT. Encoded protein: CASSYEDRGDEKLFF.

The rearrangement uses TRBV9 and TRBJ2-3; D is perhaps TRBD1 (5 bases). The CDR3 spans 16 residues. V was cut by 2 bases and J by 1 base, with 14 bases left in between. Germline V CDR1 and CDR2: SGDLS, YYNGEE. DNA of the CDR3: TGTGCCAGCAGCGTCCTACTTGGGGCCGGCACAGATACGCAGTATTTT. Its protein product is CASSVLLGAGTDTQYF.

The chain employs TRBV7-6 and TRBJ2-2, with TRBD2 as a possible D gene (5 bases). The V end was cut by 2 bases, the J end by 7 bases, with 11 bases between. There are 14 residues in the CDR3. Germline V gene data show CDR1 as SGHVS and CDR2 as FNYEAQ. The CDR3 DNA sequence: TGTGCCAGCAGCTTACATCCGGGGATCGGGGAGCTGTTTTTT. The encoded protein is CASSLHPGIGELFF.

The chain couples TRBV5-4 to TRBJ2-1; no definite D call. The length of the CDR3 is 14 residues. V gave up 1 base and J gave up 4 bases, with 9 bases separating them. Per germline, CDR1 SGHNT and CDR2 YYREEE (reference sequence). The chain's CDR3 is CASSLRDLYNEQFF. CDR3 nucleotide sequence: TGTGCCAGCAGCTTGAGGGATCTTTACAATGAGCAGTTCTTC.

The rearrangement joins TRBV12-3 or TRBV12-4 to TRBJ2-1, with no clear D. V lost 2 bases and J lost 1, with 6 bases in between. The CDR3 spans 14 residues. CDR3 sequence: CASSLLRSYNEQFF. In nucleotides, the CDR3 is TGTGCCAGCAGTTTACTGCGGTCCTACAATGAGCAGTTCTTC.